Reported below is one T cell receptor beta chain. Its antigen is as yet unknown. These data originate in a study of CD8 T cells in ankylosing spondylitis. Study-level findings and limits: Several of the motif variants were reported before in synovial fluid and blood from reactive arthritis.

TCRdb independently ran MiXCR on the 5' RACE reads; one entry per CDR3 protein. The data show about 360,000 distinct CDR3 sequences, with approximately 15% seen just once and approximately 1% held by the top ten. The sequence was collected from a male donor with ankylosing spondylitis or in good health (not recorded which). Specimen: blood, either unsorted or a sorted T cell fraction (not recorded which).

CDR3 coding DNA: TGCAGTGCGCGCCGGACAGGCTCCTACGAGCAGTACTTC. It encodes CSARRTGSYEQYF. The rearrangement joins TRBV20-1 to TRBJ2-7; 7 bases line up with TRBD1. V lost 6 bases and J lost 0; bases outside the gene matches: 5. Germline CDR1 and CDR2: DFQATT and SNEGSKA (reference sequence). The CDR3 extends over 13 amino acids.